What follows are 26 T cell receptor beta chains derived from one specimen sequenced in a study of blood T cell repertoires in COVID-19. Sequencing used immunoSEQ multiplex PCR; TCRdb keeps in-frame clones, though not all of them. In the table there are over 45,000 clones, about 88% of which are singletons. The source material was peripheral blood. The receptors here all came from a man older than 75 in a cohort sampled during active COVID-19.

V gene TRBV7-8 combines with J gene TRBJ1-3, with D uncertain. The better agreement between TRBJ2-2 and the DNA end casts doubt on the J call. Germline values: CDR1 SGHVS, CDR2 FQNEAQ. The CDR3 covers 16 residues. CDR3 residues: CASSLKVRARTGELFF. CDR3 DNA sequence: TGTGCCAGCAGCTTAAAGGTCCGGGCACGGACCGGGGAGCTGTTTTTT.

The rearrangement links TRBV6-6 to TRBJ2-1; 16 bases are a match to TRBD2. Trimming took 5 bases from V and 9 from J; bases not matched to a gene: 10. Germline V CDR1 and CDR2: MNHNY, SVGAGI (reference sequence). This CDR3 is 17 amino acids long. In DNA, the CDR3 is TGTGCCAGCAGTCGCCCGGGACTAGCGGGAGGGCCGGGTGAGCAGTTCTTC. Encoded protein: CASSRPGLAGGPGEQFF.

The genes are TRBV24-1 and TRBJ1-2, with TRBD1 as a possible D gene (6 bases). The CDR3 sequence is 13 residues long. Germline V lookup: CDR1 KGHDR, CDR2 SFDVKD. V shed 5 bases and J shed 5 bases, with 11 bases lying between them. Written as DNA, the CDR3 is TGTGCCACCAGTGGGGGGCCGGGTTATGGCTACACCTTC. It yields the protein CATSGGPGYGYTF.

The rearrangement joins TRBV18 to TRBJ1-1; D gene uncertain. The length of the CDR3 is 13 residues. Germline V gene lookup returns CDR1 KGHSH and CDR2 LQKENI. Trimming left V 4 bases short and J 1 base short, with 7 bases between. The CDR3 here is CASSRTENTEAFF. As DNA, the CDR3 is TGTGCCAGCTCACGAACAGAGAACACTGAAGCTTTCTTT.

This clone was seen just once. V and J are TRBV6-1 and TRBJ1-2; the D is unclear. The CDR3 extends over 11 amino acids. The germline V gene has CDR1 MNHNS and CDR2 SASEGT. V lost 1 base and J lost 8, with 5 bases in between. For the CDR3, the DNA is TGTGCCAGCAGTGAAGTGCGGGGCTACACCTTC. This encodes CASSEVRGYTF.

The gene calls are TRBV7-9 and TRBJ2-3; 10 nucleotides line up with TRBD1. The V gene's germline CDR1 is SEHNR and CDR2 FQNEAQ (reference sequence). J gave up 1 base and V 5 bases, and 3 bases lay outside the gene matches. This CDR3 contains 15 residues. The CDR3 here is CASSPGTGGTDTQYF. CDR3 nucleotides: TGTGCCAGCAGCCCAGGGACAGGGGGCACAGATACGCAGTATTTT.

The CDR3 nucleotides read TGTGCCAGCAGCTTAGCCAGGGCCAACCACAATGAGCAGTTCTTC. Translating it yields CASSLARANHNEQFF. The chain joins TRBV7-3 to TRBJ2-1, with D perhaps TRBD1 (5 bases). This CDR3 region has 15 residues. CDR1 is SGHTA and CDR2 is FQGTGA in the germline V gene. Trimming removed 2 bases from V and 5 bases from J, with 13 bases in between.

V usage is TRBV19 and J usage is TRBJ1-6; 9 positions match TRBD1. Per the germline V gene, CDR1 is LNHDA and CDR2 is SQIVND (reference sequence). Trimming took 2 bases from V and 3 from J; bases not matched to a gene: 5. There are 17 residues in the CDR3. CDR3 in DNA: TGTGCCAGTAGTATATCCTTGGACAGGGGCTATAATTCACCCCTCCACTTT. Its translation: CASSISLDRGYNSPLHF.

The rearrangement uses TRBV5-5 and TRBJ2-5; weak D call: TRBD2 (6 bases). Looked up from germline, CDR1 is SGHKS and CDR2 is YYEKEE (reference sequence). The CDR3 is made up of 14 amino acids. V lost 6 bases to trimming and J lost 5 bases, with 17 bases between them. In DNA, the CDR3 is TGTGCCAGCACCGGGACGCGGGCGGGGGAGACCCAGTACTTC. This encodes CASTGTRAGETQYF. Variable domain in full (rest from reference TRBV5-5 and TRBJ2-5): DAGVTQSPTHLIKTRGQQVTLRCSPISGHKSVSWYQQVLGQGPQFIFQYYEKEERGRGNFPDRFSARQFPNYSSELNVNALLLGDSALYLCASTGTRAGETQYFGPGTRLLVL.

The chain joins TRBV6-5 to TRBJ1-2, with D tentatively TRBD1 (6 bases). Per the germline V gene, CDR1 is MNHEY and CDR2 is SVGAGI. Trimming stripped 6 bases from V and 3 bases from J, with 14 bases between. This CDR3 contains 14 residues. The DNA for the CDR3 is TGTGCCAGCAGCCTAAGGACAGTAGACTATGGCTACACCTTC. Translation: CASSLRTVDYGYTF.

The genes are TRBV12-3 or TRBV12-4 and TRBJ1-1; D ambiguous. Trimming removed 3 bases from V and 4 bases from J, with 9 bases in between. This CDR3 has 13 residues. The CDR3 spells CASSFQGGTEAFF. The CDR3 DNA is TGTGCCAGCAGTTTTCAAGGCGGCACTGAAGCTTTCTTT.

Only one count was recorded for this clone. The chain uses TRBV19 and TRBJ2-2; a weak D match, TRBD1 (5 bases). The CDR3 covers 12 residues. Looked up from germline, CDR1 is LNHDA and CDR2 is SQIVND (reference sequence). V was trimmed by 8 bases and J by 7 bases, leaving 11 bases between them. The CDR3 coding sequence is TGTGCCAGTGCAGGGCGGCACGGGGAGCTGTTTTTT. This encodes CASAGRHGELFF.

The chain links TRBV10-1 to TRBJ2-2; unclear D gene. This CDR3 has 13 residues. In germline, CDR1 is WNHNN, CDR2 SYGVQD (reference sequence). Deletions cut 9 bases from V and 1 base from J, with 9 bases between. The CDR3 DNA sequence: TGCGCCAGTTCCGACAAGAACACCGGGGAGCTGTTTTTT. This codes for CASSDKNTGELFF.

The CDR3 coding sequence is TGTGCCAGCAGCTCACAACTCGGAGGTGCGGATACGCAGTATTTT. This codes for CASSSQLGGADTQYF. The rearrangement uses TRBV11-2 and TRBJ2-3, with D maybe TRBD2 (5 bases). The CDR3 length is 15 residues. The germline CDR1 and CDR2 sequences are SGHAT and FQNNGV. The ends were cut back, 4 bases at V and 6 bases at J, with 17 bases in the middle.

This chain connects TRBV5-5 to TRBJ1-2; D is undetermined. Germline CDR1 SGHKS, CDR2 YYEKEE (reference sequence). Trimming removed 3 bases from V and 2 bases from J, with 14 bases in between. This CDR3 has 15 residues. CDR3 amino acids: CASSSDGQINYGYTF. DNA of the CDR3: TGTGCCAGCAGCTCCGATGGCCAGATAAACTATGGCTACACCTTC.

CDR3 loop: CASSPQKVSGTEAFF. The CDR3 DNA reads TGTGCCAGCTCACCACAAAAGGTTTCAGGCACTGAAGCTTTCTTT. The chain combines TRBV18 with TRBJ1-1; D ambiguous. The CDR3 extends over 15 amino acids. V lost 1 base, J lost 4 bases, and 13 bases lay in between. CDR1 KGHSH and CDR2 LQKENI come from the germline V gene.

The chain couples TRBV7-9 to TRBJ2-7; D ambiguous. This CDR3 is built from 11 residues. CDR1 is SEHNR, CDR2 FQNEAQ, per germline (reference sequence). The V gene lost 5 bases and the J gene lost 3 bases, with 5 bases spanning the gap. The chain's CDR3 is CASSLSYEQYF. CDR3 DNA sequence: TGTGCCAGCAGCCTAAGCTACGAGCAGTACTTC. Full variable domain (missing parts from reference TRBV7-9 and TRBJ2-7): DTGVSQNPRHKITKRGQNVTFRCDPISEHNRLYWYRQTLGQGPEFLTYFQNEAQLEKSRLLSDRFSAERPKGSFSTLEIQRTEQGDSAMYLCASSLSYEQYFGPGTRLTVT.

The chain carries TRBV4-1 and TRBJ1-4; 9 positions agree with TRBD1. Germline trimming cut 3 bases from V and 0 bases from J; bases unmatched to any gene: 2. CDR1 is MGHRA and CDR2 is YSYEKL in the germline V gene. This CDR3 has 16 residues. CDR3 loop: CASSQGQGATNEKLFF. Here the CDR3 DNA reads TGCGCCAGCAGCCAGGGACAGGGAGCAACTAATGAAAAACTGTTTTTT.

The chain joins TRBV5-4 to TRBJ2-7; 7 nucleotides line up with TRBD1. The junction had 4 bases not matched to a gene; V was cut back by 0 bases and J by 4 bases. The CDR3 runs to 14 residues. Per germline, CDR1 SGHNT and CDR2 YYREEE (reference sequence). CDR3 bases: TGTGCCAGCAGCTTGGGAAGGGGGCAATACGAGCAGTACTTC. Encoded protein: CASSLGRGQYEQYF. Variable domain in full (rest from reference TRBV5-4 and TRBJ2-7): ETGVTQSPTHLIKTRGQQVTLRCSSQSGHNTVSWYQQALGQGPQFIFQYYREEENGRGNFPPRFSGLQFPNYSSELNVNALELDDSALYLCASSLGRGQYEQYFGPGTRLTVT.

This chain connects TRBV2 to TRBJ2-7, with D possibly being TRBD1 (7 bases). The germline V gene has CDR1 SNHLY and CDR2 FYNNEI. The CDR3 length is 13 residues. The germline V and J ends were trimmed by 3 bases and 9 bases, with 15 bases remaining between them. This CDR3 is CASSEGRGDGQYF. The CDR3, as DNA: TGTGCCAGCAGTGAGGGCAGGGGGGACGGGCAGTACTTC.

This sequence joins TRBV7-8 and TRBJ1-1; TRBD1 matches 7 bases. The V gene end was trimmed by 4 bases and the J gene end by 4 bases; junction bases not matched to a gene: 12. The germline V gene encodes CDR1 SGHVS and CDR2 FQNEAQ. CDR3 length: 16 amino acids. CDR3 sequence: CASSSFTGVRGTEAFF. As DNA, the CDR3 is TGTGCCAGCAGCTCGTTTACAGGGGTGAGGGGCACTGAAGCTTTCTTT. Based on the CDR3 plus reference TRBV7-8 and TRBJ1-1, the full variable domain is GAGVSQSPRYKVAKRGQDVALRCDPISGHVSLFWYQQALGQGPEFLTYFQNEAQLDKSGLPSDRFFAERPEGSVSTLKIQRTQQEDSAVYLCASSSFTGVRGTEAFFGQGTRLTVV.

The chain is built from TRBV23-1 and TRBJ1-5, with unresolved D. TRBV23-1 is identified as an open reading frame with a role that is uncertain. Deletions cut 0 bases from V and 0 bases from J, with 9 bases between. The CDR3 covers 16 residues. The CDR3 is CASSQSKTYSNQPQHF. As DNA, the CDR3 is TGCGCCAGCAGTCAATCGAAGACATATAGCAATCAGCCCCAGCATTTT.

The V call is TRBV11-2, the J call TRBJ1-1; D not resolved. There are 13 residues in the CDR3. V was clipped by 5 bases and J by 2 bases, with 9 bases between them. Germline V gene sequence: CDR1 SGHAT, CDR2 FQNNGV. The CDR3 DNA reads TGTGCCAGCAGCGACAAATACAACACTGAAGCTTTCTTT. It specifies CASSDKYNTEAFF.

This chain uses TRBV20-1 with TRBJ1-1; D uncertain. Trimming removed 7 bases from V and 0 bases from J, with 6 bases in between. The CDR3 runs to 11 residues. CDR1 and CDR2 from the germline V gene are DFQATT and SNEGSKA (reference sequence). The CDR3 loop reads CSGLLNTEAFF. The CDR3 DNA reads TGCAGTGGGCTTTTGAACACTGAAGCTTTCTTT.

CDR3: CASTLGTGEGYTF. The CDR3 DNA sequence: TGTGCCAGCACCTTGGGGACAGGGGAGGGCTACACCTTC. This chain connects TRBV6-5 to TRBJ1-2, with TRBD1 matching over 10 bases. The junction had 7 bases not matched to a gene; V was cut back by 7 bases and J by 8 bases. This CDR3 region has 13 residues. Germline V gene sequence: CDR1 MNHEY, CDR2 SVGAGI.

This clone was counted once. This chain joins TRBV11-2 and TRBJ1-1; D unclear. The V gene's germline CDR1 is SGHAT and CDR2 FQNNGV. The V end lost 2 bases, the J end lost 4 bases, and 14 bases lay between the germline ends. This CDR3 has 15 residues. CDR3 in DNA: TGTGCCAGCAGCTTAAACGCCGGGGTAAGCACTGAAGCTTTCTTT. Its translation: CASSLNAGVSTEAFF. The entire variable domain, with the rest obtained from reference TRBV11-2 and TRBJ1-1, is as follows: EAGVAQSPRYKIIEKRQSVAFWCNPISGHATLYWYQQILGQGPKLLIQFQNNGVVDDSQLPKDRFSAERLKGVDSTLKIQPAKLEDSAVYLCASSLNAGVSTEAFFGQGTRLTVV.